Listed here are 30 T cell receptor beta chains from one sample, sequenced in a study of T cells in Graves' hyperthyroidism and ophthalmopathy. Using RNA transcripts as the source, TCR beta CDR3 regions were amplified. The HTBI primer set was used in a first-round RT-PCR of the TCR CDR3. TCRdb reprocessed the multiplex PCR reads with MiXCR, giving one entry per CDR3 protein. The profile shows over 250,000 distinct CDR3 sequences, roughly 13% of them singletons. Input material: blood. All receptors derive from a woman aged 40 to 50 with Graves' ophthalmopathy.

This clonotype was recorded at least ten times. This chain connects TRBV13 to TRBJ2-1; tentative D call: TRBD1 (6 bases). This CDR3 is built from 14 residues. Germline values: CDR1 PRHDT, CDR2 FYEKMQ (reference sequence). Trimming removed 0 bases from V and 5 bases from J, with 8 bases in between. CDR3: CASSLGTGHNEQFF. The CDR3, as DNA: TGTGCCAGCAGCTTAGGAACAGGGCACAATGAGCAGTTCTTC.

This clonotype occurred a few times. The J gene is TRBJ2-1, the V gene TRBV5-1; 14 bases line up with TRBD2. The CDR3 loop spans 20 amino acids. Trimming removed 1 base from V and 0 bases from J; junction bases left unmatched: 9. Germline CDR1 is SGHRS and CDR2 is YFSETQ. CDR3 region: CASSLFGWTSGGSSYNEQFF. The CDR3 DNA is TGCGCCAGCAGCTTGTTCGGTTGGACTAGCGGGGGGAGCTCCTACAATGAGCAGTTCTTC. Full variable domain (remainder filled in from reference TRBV5-1 and TRBJ2-1): KAGVTQTPRYLIKTRGQQVTLSCSPISGHRSVSWYQQTPGQGLQFLFEYFSETQRNKGNFPGRFSGRQFSNSRSEMNVSTLELGDSALYLCASSLFGWTSGGSSYNEQFFGPGTRLTVL.

There are many counts of this clonotype. The rearrangement links TRBV7-9 to TRBJ2-1; possible D gene TRBD2, 6 bases. Trimming stripped 2 bases from V and 4 bases from J, with 12 bases between. There are 15 residues in the CDR3. Germline V gives CDR1 SEHNR, CDR2 FQNEAQ (reference sequence). The CDR3, as DNA: TGTGCCAGCAGCTTATTTCGGGACTCATACAATGAGCAGTTCTTC. It yields the protein CASSLFRDSYNEQFF.

This clonotype was counted only a few times. The J gene is TRBJ1-2, the V gene TRBV20-1; D is unresolved. The CDR3 contains 13 residues. Trimming stripped 3 bases from V and 0 bases from J, with 8 bases between. Germline V gives CDR1 DFQATT, CDR2 SNEGSKA (reference sequence). Here the CDR3 DNA reads TGCAGTGCTAGGAGAGACGCTAACTATGGCTACACCTTC. Its translation: CSARRDANYGYTF.

This clonotype was detected many times. This chain connects TRBV6-5 to TRBJ2-1; D perhaps matches TRBD2 (6 bases). Germline CDR1 MNHEY, CDR2 SVGAGI. Trimming took off 2 bases at V and 6 bases at J, with 14 bases between the two ends. The CDR3 extends over 15 amino acids. The CDR3 coding sequence is TGTGCCAGCAGTTACGGTGGGAGGTCACTCAATGAGCAGTTCTTC. Translating gives CASSYGGRSLNEQFF.

This clonotype was seen repeatedly, ten times or more. The chain recombines TRBV12-3 or TRBV12-4 with TRBJ2-7; 7 nucleotides align to TRBD1. V shed 5 bases, J shed 7 bases, and the junction held 2 bases outside the gene matches. This CDR3 comprises 11 residues. CDR3 in amino acids: CASSARGEQYF. In DNA, the CDR3 is TGTGCCAGCAGTGCCAGGGGGGAGCAGTACTTC.

This chain joins TRBV7-9 and TRBJ2-5, with 8 positions matching TRBD1. This CDR3 spans 14 amino acids. From germline, CDR1 is SEHNR and CDR2 FQNEAQ (reference sequence). V lost 5 bases, J lost 9 bases, and 11 bases stayed unmatched. CDR3: CASSERDRQPAQYF. CDR3 nucleotide sequence: TGTGCCAGCAGCGAAAGGGACAGGCAGCCGGCCCAGTACTTC.

This clonotype came up many times. The chain uses TRBV29-1 and TRBJ1-2, with TRBD1 matching 7 bases. CDR1 and CDR2 (germline): SQVTM, ANQGSEA. This CDR3 is built from 11 residues. V lost 6 bases to trimming and J lost 8 bases; unmatched junction nucleotides: 6. CDR3 region: CSVDREDGYTF. CDR3 nucleotides: TGCAGCGTAGACAGGGAAGACGGCTACACCTTC.

In its sample, this clonotype was seen many times. V is TRBV10-3 and J is TRBJ1-2; D not resolved. CDR1 and CDR2 from the germline V gene are ENHRY and SYGVKD. The V end was cut by 2 bases, the J end by 5 bases, with 6 bases between. There are 12 residues in the CDR3. The CDR3 DNA is TGTGCCATCAGTGAGGGGGTTTATGGCTACACCTTC. It translates to CAISEGVYGYTF.

The V and J genes are TRBV16 and TRBJ1-6, with TRBD1 as a possible D gene (5 bases). CDR1 and CDR2 from the germline V gene are KGHSY and FQNENV. V gave up 4 bases and J gave up 4 bases, with 8 bases separating them. The length of the CDR3 is 14 residues. The CDR3 region is CASSPDRYNSPLHF. The DNA for the CDR3 is TGTGCCAGCAGCCCCGACAGATATAATTCACCCCTCCACTTT.

There are many counts of this clonotype. The chain carries TRBV12-5 and TRBJ2-2, with D possibly TRBD1 on 5 matching bases. CDR3 length equals 12 residues. Germline V gives CDR1 LGHNT, CDR2 FRNRAP. Trimming cost V 4 bases and J 6 bases, with 6 bases left between them. CDR3 amino acids: CASGSRAGELFF. CDR3 coding DNA: TGTGCTAGTGGTTCCAGGGCCGGGGAGCTGTTTTTT. The entire variable domain, with the rest obtained from reference TRBV12-5 and TRBJ2-2, is as follows: DARVTQTPRHKVTEMGQEVTMRCQPILGHNTVFWYRQTMMQGLELLAYFRNRAPLDDSGMPKDRFSAEMPDATLATLKIQPSEPRDSAVYFCASGSRAGELFFGEGSRLTVL.

This clonotype was recorded at least ten times. The rearrangement uses TRBV24-1 and TRBJ2-2, with TRBD1 matching over 9 bases. Germline CDR1 KGHDR, CDR2 SFDVKD. V was clipped by 7 bases and J by 5 bases; unmatched bases: 4. The CDR3 consists of 14 residues. The CDR3 region has the DNA TGTGCCACCAGGGGGACAGGGCGGACCGGGGAGCTGTTTTTT. This codes for CATRGTGRTGELFF.

The CDR3 DNA reads as TGCAGTGCTAGAGATCCGGGACAGGGGATCTCCTACGAGCAGTACTTC. Protein: CSARDPGQGISYEQYF. The chain couples TRBV20-1 to TRBJ2-7; 10 nucleotides align to TRBD1. Germline V lookup: CDR1 DFQATT, CDR2 SNEGSKA (reference sequence). After removal of 0 bases from V and 0 bases from J, the junction contained 5 bases not matched to a gene. The CDR3 runs to 16 residues.

This clonotype was seen at least ten times. This rearrangement joins TRBV6-5 to TRBJ1-3; weak D call: TRBD1 (5 bases). Trimming took 0 bases from V and 4 from J, leaving 16 bases between them. The CDR3 is made up of 17 amino acids. Germline CDR1 reads MNHEY; CDR2 reads SVGAGI. CDR3 nucleotides: TGTGCCAGCAGTTACTCGATTGGGGGGTACAGCGGAAACACCATATATTTT. This translates into CASSYSIGGYSGNTIYF.

Concerning this clonotype: This may come from a read error, since a much larger clone is one base off. V gene TRBV12-3 or TRBV12-4 combines with J gene TRBJ1-2, with unresolved D. There are 13 residues in the CDR3. DNA of the CDR3: TGTGCCAGCAGCCCGCAAGTGGGCTATGGCTGCACCTTC. This gives the protein CASSPQVGYGCTF.

In its sample, this clonotype was seen a few times. V and J are TRBV20-1 and TRBJ2-7; 9 bases map to TRBD1. The germline gives CDR1 DFQATT, CDR2 SNEGSKA (reference sequence). CDR3 size: 14 residues. V shed 5 bases and J 0 bases; nucleotides not matched to a gene: 5. The chain's CDR3 is CSAPGQGSSYEQYF. DNA for the CDR3: TGCAGTGCTCCCGGACAGGGGAGCTCCTACGAGCAGTACTTC.

This clonotype was picked up many times. The chain is built from TRBV6-6 and TRBJ1-1, with D possibly matching TRBD1 (5 bases). The germline V gene has CDR1 MNHNY and CDR2 SVGAGI (reference sequence). CDR3 length equals 14 residues. Trimming pared 1 base from V and 5 bases from J, leaving 11 bases between. CDR3 amino acids: CASSYYQGRTEAFF. The CDR3 DNA sequence: TGTGCCAGCAGTTACTACCAGGGAAGAACTGAAGCTTTCTTT.

A few counts support this clonotype. This chain joins TRBV12-3 or TRBV12-4 and TRBJ2-5; 16 bases align to TRBD2. This CDR3 is built from 16 residues. The ends lost 7 bases at V and 4 bases at J; junction bases unmatched: 6. CDR3 in DNA: TGTGCCAGCACTGAGGGGACTAGCGGGGGGGGAGAGACCCAGTACTTC. Residues: CASTEGTSGGGETQYF.

This clonotype was seen many times. The V and J genes are TRBV27 and TRBJ1-5; 7 bases are a match to TRBD1. Germline V gene data show CDR1 as MNHEY and CDR2 as SMNVEV (reference sequence). Losses at the gene ends were 8 bases for V and 1 base for J; bases not matched to a gene: 5. The CDR3 has 14 amino acids. The CDR3: CASQGRGSNQPQHF. CDR3 in DNA: TGTGCCAGCCAGGGCAGGGGGAGCAATCAGCCCCAGCATTTT.

At least ten counts were recorded for this clonotype. The chain joins TRBV29-1 to TRBJ2-1; 8 nucleotides match TRBD1. Looked up from germline, CDR1 is SQVTM and CDR2 is ANQGSEA. V lost 6 bases to trimming and J lost 0 bases; unmatched junction nucleotides: 4. The CDR3 loop spans 14 amino acids. This CDR3 is CSVGQGSSYNEQFF. CDR3 nucleotides: TGCAGCGTAGGACAGGGAAGCTCCTACAATGAGCAGTTCTTC.

J is TRBJ2-1 and V is TRBV5-4; D not certain. Trimming removed 0 bases from V and 0 bases from J, with 10 bases in between. This CDR3 contains 16 residues. Germline CDR1 reads SGHNT; CDR2 reads YYREEE (reference sequence). The CDR3 reads CASSLDWRSSYNEQFF. In DNA form, the CDR3 reads TGTGCCAGCAGCTTGGATTGGCGGAGCTCCTACAATGAGCAGTTCTTC. The full variable domain, with the rest looked up from reference TRBV5-4 and TRBJ2-1, is ETGVTQSPTHLIKTRGQQVTLRCSSQSGHNTVSWYQQALGQGPQFIFQYYREEENGRGNFPPRFSGLQFPNYSSELNVNALELDDSALYLCASSLDWRSSYNEQFFGPGTRLTVL.

The V gene is TRBV5-5, the J gene TRBJ2-7, with 7 bases that match TRBD2. Germline V CDR1 and CDR2: SGHKS, YYEKEE (reference sequence). The trim removed 4 bases at V and 1 base at J, leaving 8 bases unmatched. This CDR3 has 15 amino acids. The CDR3 DNA follows: TGTGCCAGCAGCACTCAAGCGGGAACATCCTACGAGCAGTACTTC. Protein product: CASSTQAGTSYEQYF.

The chain uses TRBV16 and TRBJ1-4, with D possibly matching TRBD1 (6 bases). The CDR3 spans 16 residues. V was shortened by 5 bases and J by 5 bases, with 18 bases between the two germline ends. Germline values: CDR1 KGHSY, CDR2 FQNENV. The CDR3 DNA is TGTGCCAGCAGCTGTACCACCGACAGGAGGAATGAAAAACTGTTTTTT. Its protein is CASSCTTDRRNEKLFF. The complete variable domain, with remaining parts taken from reference TRBV16 and TRBJ1-4, reads GEEVAQTPKHLVRGEGQKAKLYCAPIKGHSYVFWYQQVLKNEFKFLISFQNENVFDETGMPKERFSAKCLPNSPCSLEIQATKLEDSAVYFCASSCTTDRRNEKLFFGSGTQLSVL.

There are many counts of this clonotype. This chain links TRBV6-6 with TRBJ2-7, with TRBD1 matching over 7 bases. Germline V lookup: CDR1 MNHNY, CDR2 SVGAGI (reference sequence). Trimming removed 2 bases from V and 7 bases from J; junction bases left unmatched: 8. The CDR3 length is 14 residues. The CDR3: CASSYDGTVKEQYF. The CDR3 nucleotides read TGTGCCAGCAGTTACGACGGGACAGTTAAGGAGCAGTACTTC.

Only one count was recorded for this clonotype. The V and J genes are TRBV19 and TRBJ2-3; 13 bases match TRBD2. V gave up 3 bases and J gave up 2 bases; unmatched junction bases: 2. CDR3 length: 16 residues. The germline gives CDR1 LNHDA, CDR2 SQIVND (reference sequence). The CDR3 coding sequence is TGTGCCAGTAGTATCGGACTAGCGGGAGCCACAGATACGCAGTATTTT. This sequence encodes CASSIGLAGATDTQYF. The variable domain in full, completed from reference TRBV19 and TRBJ2-3, reads DGGITQSPKYLFRKEGQNVTLSCEQNLNHDAMYWYRQDPGQGLRLIYYSQIVNDFQKGDIAEGYSVSREKKESFPLTVTSAQKNPTAFYLCASSIGLAGATDTQYFGPGTRLTVL.

This chain uses TRBV18 with TRBJ2-1; D uncertain. CDR1 and CDR2 (germline): KGHSH, LQKENI. CDR3 length: 12 amino acids. V was shortened by 2 bases and J by 9 bases, with 8 bases between the two germline ends. CDR3 region: CASSPRLGEQFF. CDR3 bases: TGTGCCAGCTCACCAAGGTTAGGTGAGCAGTTCTTC.

In this sample, this clonotype turned up many times. The V gene is TRBV6-1, the J gene TRBJ1-6; possibly TRBD1 for D (6 bases). The germline gives CDR1 MNHNS, CDR2 SASEGT. There are 17 residues in the CDR3. Trimming stripped 5 bases from V and 0 bases from J, with 14 bases between. Here the CDR3 reads CASSPQGWGSYNSPLHF. In nucleotides, the CDR3 is TGTGCCAGCAGTCCACAGGGCTGGGGCTCCTATAATTCACCCCTCCACTTT.

This clonotype came up many times. The chain couples TRBV2 to TRBJ1-1, with D perhaps TRBD1 (6 bases). There are 14 residues in the CDR3. In germline, CDR1 is SNHLY, CDR2 FYNNEI. Trimming removed 10 bases from V and 1 base from J, with 16 bases in between. CDR3 residues: CATTPGTRNTEAFF. Written as DNA, the CDR3 is TGTGCCACAACTCCCGGGACAAGGAACACTGAAGCTTTCTTT.

The chain combines TRBV2 with TRBJ1-5; 8 nucleotides match TRBD1. Germline V gene data show CDR1 as SNHLY and CDR2 as FYNNEI. The V gene end was trimmed by 10 bases and the J gene end by 7 bases; junction bases not matched to a gene: 9. There are 13 residues in the CDR3. CDR3 DNA sequence: TGTGCCACCCAGGGGGCAGGTGGGCAGCCCCAGCATTTT. Translation gives CATQGAGGQPQHF.

Ten or more counts support this clonotype. The gene calls are TRBV14 and TRBJ1-2; D ambiguous. The CDR3 sequence is 13 residues long. Germline CDR1 SGHDN, CDR2 FVKESK. The V end lost 0 bases, the J end lost 3 bases, and 5 bases lay between the germline ends. CDR3 nucleotides: TGTGCCAGCAGCCAAGAACGGCACTATGGCTACACCTTC. This sequence encodes CASSQERHYGYTF.